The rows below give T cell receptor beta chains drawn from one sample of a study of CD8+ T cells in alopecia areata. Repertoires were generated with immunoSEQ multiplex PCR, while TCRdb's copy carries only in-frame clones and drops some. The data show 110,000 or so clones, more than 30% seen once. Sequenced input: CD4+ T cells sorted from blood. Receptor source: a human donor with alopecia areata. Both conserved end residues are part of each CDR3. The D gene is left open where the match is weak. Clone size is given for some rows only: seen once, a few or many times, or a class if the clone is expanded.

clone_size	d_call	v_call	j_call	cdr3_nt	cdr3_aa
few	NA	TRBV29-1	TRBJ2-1	TGCAGCGTTGGAGTTACAGTTCGGGACAATGAGCAGTTCTTC	CSVGVTVRDNEQFF
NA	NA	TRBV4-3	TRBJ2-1	TGCGCCAGCAGCCAAACCGGGGGTATCAGCTCCTACAATGAGCAGTTCTTC	CASSQTGGISSYNEQFF
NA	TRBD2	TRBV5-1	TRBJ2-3	TGCGCCAGCAGCTTGGATTCGCGGGGGGACCAGTATTTT	CASSLDSRGDQYF
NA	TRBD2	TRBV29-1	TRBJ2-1	TGCAGCGTCGCGACTAGCGGGGGGCCGGATGAGCAGTTCTTC	CSVATSGGPDEQFF
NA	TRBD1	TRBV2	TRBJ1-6	TGTGCCAGCAACGCATTGGGACAGGGCAATTCACCCCTCCACTTT	CASNALGQGNSPLHF
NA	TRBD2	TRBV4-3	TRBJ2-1	TGCGCCAGCAGCCAATCCACCTTTCGGGGGGGGAGCTCCTACAATGAGCAGTTCTTC	CASSQSTFRGGSSYNEQFF
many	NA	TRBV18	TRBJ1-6	TGTGCCAGCTCACCAGATCAGGGTGGGAATTCACCCCTCCACTTT	CASSPDQGGNSPLHF
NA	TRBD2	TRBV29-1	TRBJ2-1	TGCAGCGTTGCGAGCGGGGGGTCCTACAATGAGCAGTTCTTC	CSVASGGSYNEQFF
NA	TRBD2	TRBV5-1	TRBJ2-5	TGCGCCAGCAGCACGGGACGGGGGGAAGAGACCCAGTACTTC	CASSTGRGEETQYF
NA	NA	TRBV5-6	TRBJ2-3	TGTGCCAGCAGCTTCCTAGATACAGATACGCAGTATTTT	CASSFLDTDTQYF
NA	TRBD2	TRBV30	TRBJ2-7	TGTGCCTGGACCGGGACTAGCGGTTCCTACGAGCAGTACTTC	CAWTGTSGSYEQYF
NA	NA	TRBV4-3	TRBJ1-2	TGCGCCAGCAGCCAAGTTGGTGGCGGAAGAACCTATGGCTACACCTTC	CASSQVGGGRTYGYTF
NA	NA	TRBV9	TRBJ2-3	TGTGCCAGCAGCGTCGGCACCCTCTCAACAGATACGCAGTATTTT	CASSVGTLSTDTQYF
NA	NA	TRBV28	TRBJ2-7	TGTGCCAGCAGTTTTTCGGCTAACGGACGGATCTACGAGCAGTACTTC	CASSFSANGRIYEQYF
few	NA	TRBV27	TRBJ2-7	TGTGCCAGCAGAGGTGATTCGTACGAGCAGTACTTC	CASRGDSYEQYF
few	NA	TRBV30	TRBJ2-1	TGTGCCTGGAAACACACGGGGGGCTGGAGGCAGTTCTTC	CAWKHTGGWRQFF
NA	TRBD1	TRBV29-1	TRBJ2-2	TGCAGCGCTGGACAGGGGTATCGAGGTGGGGAGCTGTTTTTT	CSAGQGYRGGELFF
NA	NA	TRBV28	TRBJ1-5	TGTGCCAGCAGCCGTGGACAGAACAATCAGCCCCAGCATTTT	CASSRGQNNQPQHF
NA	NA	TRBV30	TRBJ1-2	TGTGCCTGGAGTGCTAACTATGGCTACACCTTC	CAWSANYGYTF
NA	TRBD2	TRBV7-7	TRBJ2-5	TGTGCTAGCAGCCCTAGCGGGAGTCTGGAGACCCAGTACTTC	CASSPSGSLETQYF
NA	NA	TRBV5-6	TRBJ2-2	TGTGCCAGCAGCGAGGGACATCGCACCGGGGAGCTGTTTTTT	CASSEGHRTGELFF
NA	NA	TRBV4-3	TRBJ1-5	TGCGCCAGCAGCCAAGATCGTCGAGGGAGAGGTCAGCCCCAGCATTTT	CASSQDRRGRGQPQHF
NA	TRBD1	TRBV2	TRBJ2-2	TGTGCCAGCAGTCGACAGGGCATGGACACCGGGGAGCTGTTTTTT	CASSRQGMDTGELFF
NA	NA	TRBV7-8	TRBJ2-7	TGTGCCAGCAGAGTTGGGAGGTCTGGCGAGCAGTACTTC	CASRVGRSGEQYF
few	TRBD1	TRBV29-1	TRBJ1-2	TGCAGCGGTTACAGGGGTGGCTACACCTTC	CSGYRGGYTF
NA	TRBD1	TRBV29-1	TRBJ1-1	TGCAGCTTAAGGACAGGGAGTGAAACTGAAGCTTTCTTT	CSLRTGSETEAFF
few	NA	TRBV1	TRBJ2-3	TGCACCATCCCTAGGGCCGCCGTCGCAGATACGCAGTATTTT	CTIPRAAVADTQYF
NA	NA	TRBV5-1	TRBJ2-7	TGCGCCAGCAGCCCCGGTGGAGCGGCCACCTACGAGCAGTACTTC	CASSPGGAATYEQYF
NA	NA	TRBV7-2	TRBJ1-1	TGTGCCAGCAGCTTAACTGGAGGGAGGGGTGAAGCTTTCTTT	CASSLTGGRGEAFF
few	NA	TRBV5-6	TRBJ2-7	TGTGCCAGCAGCTTGAAGCCGGGCTACGAGCAGTACTTC	CASSLKPGYEQYF
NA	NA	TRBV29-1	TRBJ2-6	TGCAGCGTCCAGGGGCCTGGGGCCAACGTCCTGACTTTC	CSVQGPGANVLTF
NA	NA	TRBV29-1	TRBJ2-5	TGCAGCGTTGAAGATCCGACAGAGCGAAAAGAGACCCAGTACTTC	CSVEDPTERKETQYF
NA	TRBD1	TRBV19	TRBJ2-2	TGTGCCAGTGAGGGTCGGGGACAGTCGAACACCGGGGAGCTGTTTTTT	CASEGRGQSNTGELFF
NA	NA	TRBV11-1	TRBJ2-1	TGTGCCAGCACCCCAGGTTGGTCTCCCTACAATGAGCAGTTCTTC	CASTPGWSPYNEQFF
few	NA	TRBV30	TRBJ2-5	TGTGCCTGGAGTGTAAGCTGGAGGGCCCAAGAGACCCAGTACTTC	CAWSVSWRAQETQYF
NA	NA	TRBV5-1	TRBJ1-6	TGCGCCAGCAGCCCGGACTTGAGTGATTCACCCCTCCACTTT	CASSPDLSDSPLHF
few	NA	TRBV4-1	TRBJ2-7	TGCGCCAGCAGCCAGGAACAGACAGTGGCTGGCCCGCAGTACTTC	CASSQEQTVAGPQYF
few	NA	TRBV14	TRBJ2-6	TGTGCCAGCAGCCGCTCTGGGGCCAACGTCCTGACTTTC	CASSRSGANVLTF
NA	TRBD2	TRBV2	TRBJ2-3	TGTGCCAGCACGGGGGGGGCAGATACGCAGTATTTT	CASTGGADTQYF
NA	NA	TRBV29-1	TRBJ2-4	TGCAGCGTTCTCTTACTAGCCAAAAACATTCAGTACTTC	CSVLLLAKNIQYF
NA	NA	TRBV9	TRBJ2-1	TGTGCCAGCAGCGTAGTGAGTGGCTCCTACAATGAGCAGTTCTTC	CASSVVSGSYNEQFF
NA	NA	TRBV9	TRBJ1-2	TGTGCCAGCAGCGTAGCGCCAGGGCGACGCTACACCTTC	CASSVAPGRRYTF
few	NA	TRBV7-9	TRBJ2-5	TGTGCCAGCAGCTCCCGGGGAGGCATCCAAGAGACCCAGTACTTC	CASSSRGGIQETQYF
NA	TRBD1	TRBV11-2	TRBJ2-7	TGTGCCAGCAGCTCGAGACAGGGTTACGAGCAGTACTTC	CASSSRQGYEQYF
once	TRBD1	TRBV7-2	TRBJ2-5	TGTGCCAGCAGTAAAGGGACAGCACAAGAGACCCAGTACTTC	CASSKGTAQETQYF
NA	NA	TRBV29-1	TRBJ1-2	TGCAGCGTCGAGAAGGGTAGGGGTCTCTATGGCTACACCTTC	CSVEKGRGLYGYTF
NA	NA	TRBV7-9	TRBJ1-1	TGTGCCAGCAGAGCGGGGACTGAAGCTTTCTTT	CASRAGTEAFF
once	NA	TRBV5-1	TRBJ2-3	TGCGCCAGCAGCTTCCAGGGCACAGATACGCAGTATTTT	CASSFQGTDTQYF
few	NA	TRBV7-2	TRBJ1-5	TGTGCCAGCGCTGGAGGGCCCTCCAATCAGCCCCAGCATTTT	CASAGGPSNQPQHF
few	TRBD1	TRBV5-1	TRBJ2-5	TGCGCCAGCAGCTTACAAGGGGGCGGCGGAGGATGGACCCAGTACTTC	CASSLQGGGGGWTQYF